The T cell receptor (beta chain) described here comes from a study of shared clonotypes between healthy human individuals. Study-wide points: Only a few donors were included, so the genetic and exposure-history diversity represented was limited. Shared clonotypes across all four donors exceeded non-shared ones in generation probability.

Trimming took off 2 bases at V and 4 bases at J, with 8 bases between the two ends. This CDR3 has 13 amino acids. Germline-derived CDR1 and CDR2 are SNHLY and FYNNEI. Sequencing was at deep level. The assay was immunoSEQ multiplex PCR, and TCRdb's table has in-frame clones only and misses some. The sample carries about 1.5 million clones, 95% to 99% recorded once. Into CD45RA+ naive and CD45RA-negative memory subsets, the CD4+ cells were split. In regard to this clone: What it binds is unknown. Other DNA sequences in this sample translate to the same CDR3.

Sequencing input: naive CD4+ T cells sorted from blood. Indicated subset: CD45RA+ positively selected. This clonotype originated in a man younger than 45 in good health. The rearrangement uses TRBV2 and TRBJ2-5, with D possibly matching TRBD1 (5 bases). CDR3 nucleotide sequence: TGTGCCAGCAGTGAACAGGGTCCAGAGACCCAGTACTTC. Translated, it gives CASSEQGPETQYF.